The 23 T cell receptor beta chains reported below all come from one sample, sequenced in a study of long-term antiretroviral therapy in people with HIV. The run of the v3.0 immunoSEQ assay was at survey level. Produced via immunoSEQ multiplex PCR; TCRdb's table is partial and in-frame only. The sample has some 15,000 clones; 88% are singletons. The sample was unsorted PBMCs, taken 6.9 years after starting antiretroviral therapy. These receptors were taken from a man over 45 with HIV.

This clone came up once. The rearrangement uses TRBV7-3 and TRBJ2-3; 8 bases agree with TRBD2. Per the germline V gene, CDR1 is SGHTA and CDR2 is FQGTGA. The V gene end was trimmed by 5 bases and the J gene end by 6 bases; junction bases not matched to a gene: 7. The CDR3 is made up of 14 amino acids. CDR3 in amino acids: CASSRGLAYDTQYF. The CDR3 nucleotides are TGTGCCAGCAGCCGAGGACTAGCATATGATACGCAGTATTTT.

This clone was seen just once. The chain is built from TRBV27 and TRBJ2-1; a weak D match, TRBD2 (6 bases). The length of the CDR3 is 10 residues. Looked up from germline, CDR1 is MNHEY and CDR2 is SMNVEV (reference sequence). Trimming took 11 bases from V and 10 from J, leaving 12 bases between them. In DNA, the CDR3 is TGTGCCGCGGGGACTGGGGAGCAGTTCTTC. Protein: CAAGTGEQFF.

This chain links TRBV27 with TRBJ2-7; tentatively, D is TRBD1 or TRBD2 (5 bases each). Trimming stripped 2 bases from V and 6 bases from J, with 5 bases between. There are 11 residues in the CDR3. Germline lookup yields CDR1 MNHEY and CDR2 SMNVEV (reference sequence). CDR3: CASSLGTEQYF. DNA of the CDR3: TGTGCCAGCAGTTTAGGGACCGAGCAGTACTTC.

This sequence joins TRBV28 and TRBJ2-3; no clear D. Trimming left V 7 bases short and J 6 bases short, with 8 bases between. CDR1 is MDHEN and CDR2 is SYDVKM in the germline V gene. The CDR3 consists of 11 residues. In DNA, the CDR3 is TGTGCCAGCACCCTAGGGGATACGCAGTATTTT. Its translation: CASTLGDTQYF.

This clone turned up a few times. The chain combines TRBV5-1 with TRBJ2-1; 9 bases are shared with TRBD2. Germline V gene sequence: CDR1 SGHRS, CDR2 YFSETQ. The CDR3 extends over 15 amino acids. The J segment lost 9 bases and the V segment lost 0 bases, leaving 7 bases of the junction unmatched. This CDR3 reads CASSLGLAGFSEQFF. The DNA for the CDR3 is TGCGCCAGCAGCTTGGGGCTAGCGGGATTCAGTGAGCAGTTCTTC. Supplemented by reference TRBV5-1 and TRBJ2-1, the full variable domain reads KAGVTQTPRYLIKTRGQQVTLSCSPISGHRSVSWYQQTPGQGLQFLFEYFSETQRNKGNFPGRFSGRQFSNSRSEMNVSTLELGDSALYLCASSLGLAGFSEQFFGPGTRLTVL.

V gene TRBV6-6 combines with J gene TRBJ2-1, with 8 bases fitting TRBD2. The V and J ends lost 5 bases and 3 bases, in that order; junction bases with no gene match: 9. Per germline, CDR1 MNHNY and CDR2 SVGAGI (reference sequence). This CDR3 region has 16 residues. CDR3 amino acids: CASSPRLARNYNEQFF. CDR3 coding DNA: TGTGCCAGCAGTCCCAGACTAGCGCGTAACTACAATGAGCAGTTCTTC.

The chain is built from TRBV4-1 and TRBJ1-1, with D possibly being TRBD1 (5 bases). This CDR3 region has 14 residues. V lost 2 bases to trimming and J lost 1 base, with 8 bases between them. Germline V lookup: CDR1 MGHRA, CDR2 YSYEKL. The DNA of the CDR3 is TGCGCCAGCAGCCAAACGACAGCGAACACTGAAGCTTTCTTT. Its protein product is CASSQTTANTEAFF.

The V call is TRBV7-8, the J call TRBJ2-7; 7 bases line up with TRBD1. CDR3 length: 16 residues. The V gene's germline CDR1 is SGHVS and CDR2 FQNEAQ. J was trimmed by 4 bases and V by 5 bases; bases with no gene match: 14. The CDR3 loop is CASSPRPGQTQYEQYF. For the CDR3, the DNA is TGTGCCAGCAGCCCGCGCCCGGGACAGACCCAATACGAGCAGTACTTC.

This chain uses TRBV4-3 with TRBJ1-5; 7 bases map to TRBD1. V lost 3 bases to trimming and J lost 4 bases; unmatched junction nucleotides: 3. The CDR3 has 14 residues. The germline gives CDR1 LGHNA, CDR2 YSLEER. The CDR3 nucleotides are TGCGCCAGCAGCCATACAGGGGAGAATCAGCCCCAGCATTTT. Its translation: CASSHTGENQPQHF.

This clone was observed a single time. The genes are TRBV29-1 and TRBJ2-7; D perhaps matches TRBD1 (7 bases). Germline CDR1 and CDR2: SQVTM and ANQGSEA. Trimming pared 7 bases from V and 3 bases from J, leaving 19 bases between. The CDR3 totals 14 residues. The CDR3 sequence: CSAVRGDRLYEQYF. CDR3 bases: TGCAGCGCCGTAAGGGGGGACAGACTCTACGAGCAGTACTTC.

The chain recombines TRBV18 with TRBJ1-1; TRBD1 aligns across 7 bases. Germline assignment: CDR1 KGHSH and CDR2 LQKENI. The V segment lost 4 bases and the J segment 7 bases; nucleotides outside the gene matches: 9. This CDR3 spans 14 amino acids. The CDR3, as DNA: TGTGCCAGCTCACAAACGACAGGGCAGCTTGAAGCTTTCTTT. This encodes CASSQTTGQLEAFF.

This clone was detected only a few times. The chain links TRBV28 to TRBJ2-5; D is perhaps TRBD2 (5 bases). V was pared by 5 bases and J by 4 bases, with 26 bases between. Per germline, CDR1 MDHEN and CDR2 SYDVKM. The CDR3 length is 18 residues. This chain's CDR3 is CASSPTRRKGPPRETQYF. In nucleotides, the CDR3 is TGTGCCAGCAGTCCGACCCGGAGGAAGGGCCCACCCAGAGAGACCCAGTACTTC.

V usage is TRBV6-4 and J usage is TRBJ1-2, with a tentative D call TRBD1 (5 bases). The length of the CDR3 is 12 residues. Trimming pared 2 bases from V and 8 bases from J, leaving 9 bases between. Germline V gene data show CDR1 as MRHNA and CDR2 as SNTAGT. The CDR3 spells CASSDGTPGYTF. The CDR3 DNA sequence: TGTGCCAGCAGTGACGGGACGCCCGGCTACACCTTC.

The chain combines TRBV29-1 with TRBJ2-7; possibly TRBD1 for D (6 bases). The CDR3 sequence is 12 residues long. V lost 6 bases to trimming and J lost 0 bases, with 9 bases between them. Germline CDR1 reads SQVTM; CDR2 reads ANQGSEA. CDR3 sequence reads: CSVRTDSYEQYF. CDR3 coding DNA: TGCAGCGTGAGGACAGACTCCTACGAGCAGTACTTC.

The J gene is TRBJ2-3, the V gene TRBV7-9; 9 positions match TRBD1. This CDR3 is built from 17 residues. CDR1 and CDR2 (germline): SEHNR, FQNEAQ (reference sequence). After removal of 3 bases from V and 3 bases from J, the junction contained 10 bases not matched to a gene. CDR3 DNA: TGTGCCAGCAGCTTTCCCTACAGGGGGCGCGGGACAGATACGCAGTATTTT. The encoded protein is CASSFPYRGRGTDTQYF.

The J gene is TRBJ2-7, the V gene TRBV9, with 9 bases aligning to TRBD2. J lost 5 bases, V lost 3 bases, and 15 bases had no gene match. Germline CDR1 and CDR2: SGDLS and YYNGEE. The CDR3 runs to 17 residues. This CDR3 reads CASSGRTGTSLLNEQYF. CDR3 in DNA: TGTGCCAGCAGCGGACGCACCGGGACTAGCCTCTTGAACGAGCAGTACTTC.

This rearrangement joins TRBV5-8 to TRBJ1-2, with TRBD1 matching 8 bases. With 2 bases clipped from V and 4 bases from J, the junction kept 4 bases outside the gene matches. Germline CDR1 SGHTS, CDR2 YDEGEE. This CDR3 region has 14 residues. Here the CDR3 reads CASSFSTGVYGYTF. DNA for the CDR3: TGTGCCAGCAGCTTCTCGACAGGGGTCTATGGCTACACCTTC.

As for this clone: One end of the junction does not line up with germline, which may come from a read error. V is TRBV29-1 and J is TRBJ1-2, with D hard to call. Per germline, CDR1 SQVTM and CDR2 ANQGSEA. This CDR3 is 10 amino acids long. The CDR3 nucleotides are TGCACCGTTGAAGACTATGGCTACACCTTC. Its translation is CTVEDYGYTF.

This clone rates as medium-sized. The chain uses TRBV6-6 and TRBJ2-1; D not certain. V lost 0 bases, J lost 7 bases, and 10 bases lay in between. CDR1 and CDR2 (germline): MNHNY, SVGAGI (reference sequence). The CDR3 is 14 residues long. This CDR3 reads CASSYSGGNNEQFF. CDR3 DNA: TGTGCCAGCAGTTACTCTGGCGGTAATAATGAGCAGTTCTTC.

About this clone itself: The same CDR3 can be traced to other DNA sequences in this sample. The chain couples TRBV5-1 to TRBJ2-7, with D tentatively TRBD2 (6 bases). Trimming shortened V by 5 bases and J by 3 bases, and 6 bases separated the two germline ends. The germline V gene has CDR1 SGHRS and CDR2 YFSETQ. The CDR3 is made up of 11 amino acids. CDR3 loop: CASREGYEQYF. The CDR3 bases are TGCGCCAGCAGGGAGGGCTACGAGCAGTACTTC. The full variable domain, rest sourced from reference TRBV5-1 and TRBJ2-7, is KAGVTQTPRYLIKTRGQQVTLSCSPISGHRSVSWYQQTPGQGLQFLFEYFSETQRNKGNFPGRFSGRQFSNSRSEMNVSTLELGDSALYLCASREGYEQYFGPGTRLTVT.

This chain connects TRBV7-2 to TRBJ2-7; a possible D gene is TRBD2 (5 bases). V was trimmed by 1 base and J by 7 bases, leaving 14 bases between them. From germline, CDR1 is SGHTA and CDR2 FQGNSA. This CDR3 is 14 amino acids long. CDR3 DNA sequence: TGTGCCAGCAGCTTAGGTTACGGGATACGGGAGCAGTACTTC. This translates into CASSLGYGIREQYF.

The rearrangement uses TRBV28 and TRBJ1-4; D gene uncertain. This CDR3 has 16 amino acids. Germline V gene lookup returns CDR1 MDHEN and CDR2 SYDVKM. The V and J ends lost 5 bases and 8 bases respectively, with 21 bases between them. The CDR3 DNA reads as TGTGCCAGCAGTCCGAGTGCTACCGGACTCAGGGAAAAACTGTTTTTT. Translated: CASSPSATGLREKLFF.

The rearrangement uses TRBV27 and TRBJ2-5; 8 positions match TRBD2. Germline V gene lookup returns CDR1 MNHEY and CDR2 SMNVEV (reference sequence). V shed 8 bases and J 7 bases; nucleotides not matched to a gene: 18. CDR3 length equals 16 residues. The CDR3 sequence: CASSLLGGSGAGTQYF. For the CDR3, the DNA is TGTGCCAGCTCCCTATTGGGGGGTAGCGGGGCTGGGACCCAGTACTTC.